This T cell receptor beta chain was sequenced for a study of shared clonotypes between healthy human individuals. Whole-study context: CD4 naive cells filled three plates per donor, CD4 memory three, CD8 naive two and CD8 memory one.

The CD4+ fraction was divided into a CD45RA+ naive subset and a CD45RA-negative memory subset. TCRdb keeps only in-frame clones here, not all; method: immunoSEQ multiplex PCR. The sample contains 600,000 to 750,000 clones, about two thirds of which appear only once. CDR1 is KGHSH and CDR2 is LQKENI in the germline V gene. The CDR3 has 12 residues. V shed 1 base and J shed 4 bases, with 4 bases lying between them. V and J are TRBV18 and TRBJ2-5; D is unresolved. The receptor was isolated from a woman aged 25 to 45 in good health. The sample was memory CD4+ T cells sorted from blood. Specified subset: CD45RA-negative fraction. The CDR3 here is CASSPRRETQYF. As DNA, the CDR3 is TGTGCCAGCTCACCACGGAGAGAGACCCAGTACTTC.